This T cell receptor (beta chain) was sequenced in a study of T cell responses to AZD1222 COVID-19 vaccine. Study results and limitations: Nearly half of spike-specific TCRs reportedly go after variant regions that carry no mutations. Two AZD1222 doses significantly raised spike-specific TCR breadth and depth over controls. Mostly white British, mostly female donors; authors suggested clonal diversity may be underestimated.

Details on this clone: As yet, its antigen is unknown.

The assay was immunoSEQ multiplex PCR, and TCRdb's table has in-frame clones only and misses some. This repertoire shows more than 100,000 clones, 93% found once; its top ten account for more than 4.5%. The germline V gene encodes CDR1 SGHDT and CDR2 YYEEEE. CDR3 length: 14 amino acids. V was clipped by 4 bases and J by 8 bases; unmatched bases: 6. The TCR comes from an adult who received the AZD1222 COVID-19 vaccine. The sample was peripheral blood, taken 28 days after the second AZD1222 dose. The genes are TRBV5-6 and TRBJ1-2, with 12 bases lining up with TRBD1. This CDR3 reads CASSVGQGAGGYTF. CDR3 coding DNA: TGTGCCAGCAGCGTGGGACAGGGGGCCGGCGGCTACACCTTC. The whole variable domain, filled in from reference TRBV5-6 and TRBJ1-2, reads DAGVTQSPTHLIKTRGQQVTLRCSPKSGHDTVSWYQQALGQGPQFIFQYYEEEERQRGNFPDRFSGHQFPNYSSELNVNALLLGDSALYLCASSVGQGAGGYTFGSGTRLTVV.